The 17 T cell receptor beta chains below come from one sample, sequenced in a study of cytomegalovirus exposure and HLA in healthy donors. Researchers ran the PCR with 60 Vbeta and 13 Jbeta primers. TCRdb's table, derived via immunoSEQ multiplex PCR, lists solely in-frame clones and lacks some. The sample has roughly 150,000 clones, approximately 81% seen once. Sequencing used PBMCs. Receptors originate from a male donor in good health and CMV-seronegative.

This chain links TRBV7-3 with TRBJ2-1; 14 bases line up with TRBD2. The CDR3 is 16 amino acids. Germline CDR1 is SGHTA and CDR2 is FQGTGA. The J segment lost 6 bases and the V segment lost 5 bases, leaving 6 bases of the junction unmatched. This CDR3 reads CASSPRTSGRFNEQFF. The DNA for the CDR3 is TGTGCCAGCAGCCCACGGACTAGCGGGAGGTTCAATGAGCAGTTCTTC.

This clone showed up just a few times. CDR3 sequence (DNA): TGTGCCAGCAGCCCTACAGGGTTCAATCAGCCCCAGCATTTT. Translating gives CASSPTGFNQPQHF. This chain links TRBV6-1 with TRBJ1-5, with D possibly being TRBD1 (6 bases). V lost 6 bases to trimming and J lost 3 bases, with 12 bases between them. The germline gives CDR1 MNHNS, CDR2 SASEGT. The CDR3 has 14 residues.

V is TRBV5-1 and J is TRBJ2-1, with TRBD2 identical over 12 bases. V gave up 3 bases and J gave up 9 bases; unmatched junction bases: 7. CDR3 length: 15 residues. Germline CDR1 is SGHRS and CDR2 is YFSETQ. DNA of the CDR3: TGCGCCAGCAGCTCGGGACTAGCGGGCCGGGGTGAGCAGTTCTTC. As protein: CASSSGLAGRGEQFF.

Only a few counts were recorded for this clone. This sequence joins TRBV9 and TRBJ1-1, with unresolved D. Germline V gene sequence: CDR1 SGDLS, CDR2 YYNGEE. V lost 0 bases and J 2 bases, leaving 8 bases between the germline ends. The CDR3 consists of 14 residues. CDR3 region: CASSVGNSNTEAFF. The CDR3, as DNA: TGTGCCAGCAGCGTAGGTAACAGCAACACTGAAGCTTTCTTT.

The chain links TRBV10-3 to TRBJ2-5, with 7 bases aligning to TRBD2. The CDR3 loop spans 15 amino acids. Germline CDR1 and CDR2: ENHRY and SYGVKD. V gave up 3 bases and J gave up 2 bases; unmatched junction bases: 6. The DNA of the CDR3 is TGTGCCATCAGTGATCCTAGCGGAGCACAAGAGACCCAGTACTTC. Its translation is CAISDPSGAQETQYF.

The CDR3: CASSRFGTVAEAFF. The DNA of the CDR3 is TGCGCCAGCAGCCGCTTCGGGACTGTGGCTGAAGCTTTCTTT. This rearrangement joins TRBV4-1 to TRBJ1-1, with D possibly TRBD1 on 5 matching bases. Per germline, CDR1 MGHRA and CDR2 YSYEKL. The CDR3 has 14 amino acids. Trimming took off 4 bases at V and 6 bases at J, with 15 bases between the two ends.

This clone is a singleton in its sample. This chain links TRBV5-1 with TRBJ2-2; a possible D gene is TRBD2 (5 bases). Germline lookup yields CDR1 SGHRS and CDR2 YFSETQ. Deletions cut 0 bases from V and 0 bases from J, with 9 bases between. CDR3 length: 16 amino acids. CDR3 amino acids: CASSLAVTTNTGELFF. The CDR3 region has the DNA TGCGCCAGCAGCTTGGCTGTGACTACGAACACCGGGGAGCTGTTTTTT.

The V and J genes are TRBV27 and TRBJ2-7; 7 nucleotides match TRBD2. The CDR3 runs to 17 residues. The junction had 16 bases not matched to a gene; V was cut back by 5 bases and J by 3 bases. The germline V gene encodes CDR1 MNHEY and CDR2 SMNVEV (reference sequence). CDR3 DNA sequence: TGTGCCAGCAGTCACCGGGCTAGCGGATTTGTAAACTACGAGCAGTACTTC. This gives the protein CASSHRASGFVNYEQYF.

This clone occurred a few times. This chain's CDR3 is CASSFSEGYGYTF. CDR3 DNA: TGCGCCAGCAGCTTTTCAGAGGGCTATGGCTACACCTTC. The gene calls are TRBV5-1 and TRBJ1-2; the D is unclear. The CDR3 contains 13 residues. CDR1 SGHRS and CDR2 YFSETQ come from the germline V gene. Trimming left V 2 bases short and J 4 bases short, with 9 bases between. Based on the CDR3 plus reference TRBV5-1 and TRBJ1-2, the full variable domain is KAGVTQTPRYLIKTRGQQVTLSCSPISGHRSVSWYQQTPGQGLQFLFEYFSETQRNKGNFPGRFSGRQFSNSRSEMNVSTLELGDSALYLCASSFSEGYGYTFGSGTRLTVV.

The V gene is TRBV27, the J gene TRBJ2-2, with 7 bases identical to TRBD1. Germline V gene sequence: CDR1 MNHEY, CDR2 SMNVEV (reference sequence). Trimming cost V 5 bases and J 3 bases; bases outside gene matches: 6. The CDR3 runs 15 residues. CDR3 amino acids: CASSRGQWDTGELFF. The CDR3 DNA is TGTGCCAGCAGTAGGGGACAGTGGGACACCGGGGAGCTGTTTTTT.

This clone has just a few counts. The genes are TRBV7-9 and TRBJ1-4; D might be TRBD1 (6 bases). CDR3 length: 14 residues. The germline gives CDR1 SEHNR, CDR2 FQNEAQ (reference sequence). Trimming took off 5 bases at V and 7 bases at J, with 14 bases between the two ends. CDR3: CASSRQRGGEKLFF. The DNA of the CDR3 is TGTGCCAGCAGCCGTCAGAGGGGGGGTGAAAAACTGTTTTTT.

The chain employs TRBV5-1 and TRBJ2-2; D perhaps matches TRBD2 (5 bases). Trimming pared 2 bases from V and 6 bases from J, leaving 8 bases between. The CDR3 runs 13 residues. Germline V gene lookup returns CDR1 SGHRS and CDR2 YFSETQ. As DNA, the CDR3 is TGCGCCAGCAGCTTACTAGACTCCGGGGAGCTGTTTTTT. This translates into CASSLLDSGELFF.

V and J are TRBV5-4 and TRBJ1-2; D not certain. The germline V and J ends were trimmed by 5 bases and 2 bases, with 10 bases remaining between them. The CDR3 runs to 13 residues. Per the germline V gene, CDR1 is SGHNT and CDR2 is YYREEE (reference sequence). In nucleotides, the CDR3 is TGTGCCAGCAGTTCGATCAGAAACTATGGCTACACCTTC. Translating gives CASSSIRNYGYTF.

The chain couples TRBV28 to TRBJ2-7, with 10 bases that match TRBD1. The CDR3 totals 14 residues. With V trimmed by 5 bases and J by 3 bases, 4 bases remained unmatched. The germline CDR1 and CDR2 sequences are MDHEN and SYDVKM. The CDR3 here is CASSGDRGNYEQYF. DNA of the CDR3: TGTGCCAGCAGTGGGGACAGGGGAAACTACGAGCAGTACTTC.

This clone was detected only a few times. This chain joins TRBV7-9 and TRBJ1-1, with D perhaps TRBD1 (6 bases). Germline CDR1 and CDR2: SEHNR and FQNEAQ (reference sequence). V was shortened by 7 bases and J by 2 bases, with 11 bases between the two germline ends. The CDR3 contains 13 residues. The CDR3 here is CASIGDKNTEAFF. The DNA for the CDR3 is TGTGCCAGCATAGGGGACAAAAACACTGAAGCTTTCTTT.

The V call is TRBV19, the J call TRBJ2-7; TRBD2 matches at 11 bases. The germline V gene has CDR1 LNHDA and CDR2 SQIVND (reference sequence). Unmatched junction bases numbered 4, after V lost 6 bases and J lost 3 bases. The CDR3 loop spans 14 amino acids. CDR3 bases: TGTGCCAGTAGCTTAGCGGGAGGGAACTACGAGCAGTACTTC. Protein: CASSLAGGNYEQYF. Combining the CDR3 with reference TRBV19 and TRBJ2-7 gives the whole variable domain DGGITQSPKYLFRKEGQNVTLSCEQNLNHDAMYWYRQDPGQGLRLIYYSQIVNDFQKGDIAEGYSVSREKKESFPLTVTSAQKNPTAFYLCASSLAGGNYEQYFGPGTRLTVT.

This chain uses TRBV4-1 with TRBJ2-3; TRBD2 might be the D (5 bases). Germline V gene lookup returns CDR1 MGHRA and CDR2 YSYEKL. CDR3 length: 16 amino acids. Trimming left V 1 base short and J 1 base short, with 12 bases between. This CDR3 reads CASSQGQAVRTDTQYF. CDR3 nucleotide sequence: TGCGCCAGCAGCCAAGGACAAGCGGTCCGCACAGATACGCAGTATTTT.